This entry lists 6 T cell receptor beta chains sequenced from one sample in a study of identical twins. From the 5' RACE reads, TCRdb called clonotypes with MiXCR, one entry per CDR3 protein. The sample holds 550,000 to 800,000 distinct CDR3 sequences, roughly 6.6% seen once. Separately, the same data were catalogued under a study of yellow fever vaccine responses in identical twins.

Sample: PBMCs. These receptors originate from a woman under 30 in good health.

This clonotype was observed many times. This chain's CDR3 is CATRTGAGNEQFF. In DNA, the CDR3 is TGTGCCACCCGGACAGGGGCGGGCAATGAGCAGTTCTTC. The V gene is TRBV24-1, the J gene TRBJ2-1, with 9 bases identical to TRBD1. Germline V gene lookup returns CDR1 KGHDR and CDR2 SFDVKD. This CDR3 is built from 13 residues. V lost 9 bases to trimming and J lost 6 bases; unmatched junction nucleotides: 5.

The chain carries TRBV27 and TRBJ1-5; D is unclear. V was shortened by 6 bases and J by 4 bases, with 13 bases between the two germline ends. This CDR3 region has 14 residues. Germline-derived CDR1 and CDR2 are MNHEY and SMNVEV (reference sequence). CDR3 bases: TGTGCCAGCAGACTGATAGGGAAAAATCAGCCCCAGCATTTT. Translating gives CASRLIGKNQPQHF.

This clonotype was detected only a few times. The genes are TRBV14 and TRBJ2-7, with a tentative D call TRBD1 (5 bases). CDR3 size: 17 residues. Germline-derived CDR1 and CDR2 are SGHDN and FVKESK. V lost 2 bases and J lost 2, with 19 bases in between. The CDR3 nucleotides are TGTGCCAGCAGCCAAAATTCCAGGGCGTCCAAAACCTACGAGCAGTACTTC. Translating gives CASSQNSRASKTYEQYF.

The chain combines TRBV12-3 or TRBV12-4 with TRBJ2-3; D is uncertain. V lost 5 bases and J 0 bases, leaving 21 bases between the germline ends. The CDR3 has 18 amino acids. The CDR3 DNA sequence: TGTGCCAGCAGTACGGCGACATTTACCCTAACTAGCACAGATACGCAGTATTTT. Residues: CASSTATFTLTSTDTQYF.

This clonotype was picked up many times. The chain carries TRBV12-3 or TRBV12-4 and TRBJ2-2, with 9 nucleotides matching TRBD2. After removal of 4 bases from V and 0 bases from J, the junction contained 3 bases not matched to a gene. This CDR3 has 16 amino acids. CDR3 residues: CASSWVAGANTGELFF. The CDR3 region has the DNA TGTGCCAGCAGTTGGGTAGCGGGGGCGAACACCGGGGAGCTGTTTTTT.

The gene calls are TRBV7-8 and TRBJ2-1; 9 bases map to TRBD2. From germline, CDR1 is SGHVS and CDR2 FQNEAQ. V shed 0 bases, J shed 6 bases, and the junction held 6 bases outside the gene matches. CDR3 size: 16 residues. The CDR3 coding sequence is TGTGCCAGCAGCTTAGCGTGGCGGGAGGGCCTCAATGAGCAGTTCTTC. The encoded protein is CASSLAWREGLNEQFF.